The source of this TCR beta chain is a study of cytomegalovirus exposure and HLA in healthy donors. The study ran its PCR with 60 Vbeta and 13 Jbeta primers. Produced via immunoSEQ multiplex PCR; TCRdb's table is partial and in-frame only. The sample has 95,000 to 150,000 clones; about 84% are singletons. Study outcomes and limitations: Some V segments, TRBV6-2 and TRBV6-3 among them, were indistinguishable and were therefore excluded.

V lost 5 bases to trimming and J lost 1 base; unmatched junction nucleotides: 10. Per germline, CDR1 SGHDN and CDR2 FVKESK. This CDR3 is built from 16 residues. As to this clone: The antigen is undetermined.

The specimen sequenced was PBMCs. The clonotype originates from a man aged 18-30 years in good health and CMV-seropositive. V gene TRBV14 combines with J gene TRBJ1-2; TRBD1 agrees at 7 bases. The CDR3 DNA is TGTGCCAGCAGCTACAGGACAGGAATGATTAACTATGGCTACACCTTC. Its translation is CASSYRTGMINYGYTF.